This paragraph reports one T cell receptor (beta chain). V shed 1 base, J shed 0 bases, and the junction held 3 bases outside the gene matches. The CDR3 runs to 15 residues. The germline V gene encodes CDR1 MNHNS and CDR2 SASEGT. Clones were sequenced by immunoSEQ multiplex PCR, and TCRdb holds only the in-frame ones, with some missing. This table holds fewer than 35,000 clones, about 77% found once. The source of the sample is a study of sequential checkpoint blockade in melanoma. Treatment of the sample: randomized to nivolumab then ipilimumab (arm A) or the reverse (arm B). The origin of this receptor is a human donor with melanoma. Sequencing used CD8+ T cells sorted from blood (inferred from file names), obtained from a patient given nivolumab and ipilimumab in sequence. V and J are TRBV6-1 and TRBJ2-7; 7 bases map to TRBD1. The CDR3 reads CASSEGDSFSYEQYF. CDR3 nucleotides: TGTGCCAGCAGTGAAGGGGACAGCTTCTCCTACGAGCAGTACTTC.